Shown below are 8 T cell receptor beta chains from a single sample sequenced in a study of T cell responses to AZD1222 COVID-19 vaccine. Repertoires were generated with immunoSEQ multiplex PCR, while TCRdb's copy carries only in-frame clones and drops some. The sample includes about 180,000 clones, approximately 94% of them seen just once. The source was peripheral blood, collected 28 days after the second AZD1222 dose. The receptors originated from an adult who received the AZD1222 COVID-19 vaccine.

On this clone: Other DNA sequences in this sample translate to the same CDR3. The chain couples TRBV7-3 to TRBJ2-2, with 11 nucleotides matching TRBD2. J gave up 4 bases and V 2 bases, and 3 bases lay outside the gene matches. The CDR3 is made up of 16 amino acids. CDR1 and CDR2 from the germline V gene are SGHTA and FQGTGA. The CDR3 DNA is TGTGCCAGCAGCTTAGGGCTAGCGGGGGGCACCGGGGAGCTGTTTTTT. Its translation: CASSLGLAGGTGELFF.

The chain joins TRBV19 to TRBJ2-2; 8 bases are shared with TRBD1. Germline trimming cut 3 bases from V and 5 bases from J; bases unmatched to any gene: 2. Germline loops: CDR1 LNHDA, CDR2 SQIVND (reference sequence). The CDR3 has 14 residues. CDR3 amino acids: CASSMTGETGELFF. The CDR3 nucleotides read TGTGCCAGTAGTATGACAGGGGAAACCGGGGAGCTGTTTTTT.

This clone occurred a few times. The rearrangement joins TRBV6-5 to TRBJ2-2; 8 bases line up with TRBD2. V was clipped by 11 bases and J by 2 bases; unmatched bases: 7. Looked up from germline, CDR1 is MNHEY and CDR2 is SVGAGI. The CDR3 is 14 residues long. The CDR3 here is CALKVAGNTGELFF. CDR3 DNA sequence: TGTGCCCTAAAGGTAGCGGGAAACACCGGGGAGCTGTTTTTT.

V gene TRBV19 combines with J gene TRBJ1-5, with D possibly TRBD1 on 5 matching bases. This CDR3 is built from 15 residues. CDR1 is LNHDA, CDR2 SQIVND, per germline (reference sequence). V lost 1 base and J 1 base, leaving 8 bases between the germline ends. Here the CDR3 reads CASSIGQGSNQPQHF. CDR3 sequence (DNA): TGTGCCAGTAGTATAGGTCAGGGAAGCAATCAGCCCCAGCATTTT.

The chain employs TRBV11-2 and TRBJ2-1; D is unclear. V was pared by 5 bases and J by 7 bases, with 18 bases between. Germline-derived CDR1 and CDR2 are SGHAT and FQNNGV. This CDR3 spans 15 amino acids. The CDR3 DNA is TGTGCCAGCAGCCACCATGTCGACTCCCTAAATGAGCAGTTCTTC. Protein sequence: CASSHHVDSLNEQFF.

The chain links TRBV28 to TRBJ1-4, with 8 nucleotides matching TRBD1. The junction had 8 bases not matched to a gene; V was cut back by 4 bases and J by 7 bases. This CDR3 is 15 amino acids long. Germline CDR1 reads MDHEN; CDR2 reads SYDVKM. In DNA form, the CDR3 reads TGTGCCAGCAGTTCCCTCTCAGGGGGCGGTGAAAAACTGTTTTTT. Its translation: CASSSLSGGGEKLFF.

The chain is built from TRBV9 and TRBJ1-1; D ambiguous. The germline CDR1 and CDR2 sequences are SGDLS and YYNGEE. The CDR3 loop spans 13 amino acids. V was shortened by 2 bases and J by 1 base, with 6 bases between the two germline ends. The CDR3 sequence: CASSVQRNTEAFF. The CDR3 region has the DNA TGTGCCAGCAGCGTGCAACGGAACACTGAAGCTTTCTTT.

The genes are TRBV6-2 or TRBV6-3 and TRBJ2-1; D is unclear. This CDR3 has 12 amino acids. Trimming took off 2 bases at V and 8 bases at J, with 7 bases between the two ends. CDR1 is MNHEY and CDR2 is SVGEGT in the germline V gene. The CDR3 DNA reads as TGTGCCAGCAGTTACGTTGGAGATGAGCAGTTCTTC. Protein product: CASSYVGDEQFF.